This T cell receptor (beta chain) was profiled in a study of T cell responses to AZD1222 COVID-19 vaccine. Notes on the study in general: Reportedly, close to half of spike-specific TCRs are directed against unmutated variant regions. It was only after the peak T cell response that any repertoires were sampled.

The V gene lost 3 bases and the J gene lost 5 bases, with 13 bases spanning the gap. Germline CDR1 and CDR2: DFQATT and SNEGSKA (reference sequence). The CDR3 has 13 amino acids. Notes on this clone: Its antigen is unidentified.

The data were produced by immunoSEQ multiplex PCR, yet TCRdb's version contains in-frame clones alone and is incomplete. In the table there are some 96,000 clones, about nine tenths of which are singletons. The input for sequencing was peripheral blood, taken 28 days after the second AZD1222 dose. The chain is built from TRBV20-1 and TRBJ2-5; weak D call: TRBD2 (6 bases). The clonotype was recovered from an adult who received the AZD1222 COVID-19 vaccine. The CDR3 DNA is TGCAGTGCTAGTGTAGGAGGGGAGGAGACCCAGTACTTC. It yields the protein CSASVGGEETQYF.